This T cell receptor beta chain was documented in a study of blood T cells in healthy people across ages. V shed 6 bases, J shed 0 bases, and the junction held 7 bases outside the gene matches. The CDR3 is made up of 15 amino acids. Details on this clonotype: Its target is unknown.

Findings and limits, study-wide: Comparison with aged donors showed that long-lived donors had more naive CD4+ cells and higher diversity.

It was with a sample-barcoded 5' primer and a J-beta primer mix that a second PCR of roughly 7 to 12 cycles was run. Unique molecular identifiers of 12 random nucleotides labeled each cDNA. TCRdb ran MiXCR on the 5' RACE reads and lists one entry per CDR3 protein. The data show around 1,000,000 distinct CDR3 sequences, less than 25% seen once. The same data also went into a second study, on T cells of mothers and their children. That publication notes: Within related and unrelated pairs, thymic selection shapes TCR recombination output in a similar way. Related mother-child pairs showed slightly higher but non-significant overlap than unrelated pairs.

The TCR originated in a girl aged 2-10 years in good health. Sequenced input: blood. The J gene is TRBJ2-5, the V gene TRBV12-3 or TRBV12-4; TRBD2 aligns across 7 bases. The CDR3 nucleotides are TGTGCCAGCAGCCGAGCGGGGTCGTACCAAGAGACCCAGTACTTC. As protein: CASSRAGSYQETQYF.